This TCR beta chain was recorded in a study of T cells in Graves' hyperthyroidism and ophthalmopathy. General observations from the study: Blood held most thyroid clonotypes expanded above 0.001 frequency.

Germline CDR1 is LNHNV and CDR2 is YYDKDF (reference sequence). V was pared by 4 bases and J by 4 bases, with 10 bases between. CDR3 length equals 13 residues. Clinical symptoms, serum thyroxine, TRAb, thyroid ultrasound and orbital computed tomography established diagnosis. TCR beta CDR3 regions were amplified from RNA. In the first-round RT-PCR of the TCR CDR3, the HTBI primer set was used. TCRdb re-called the multiplex PCR reads with MiXCR, one entry per CDR3 protein. The sample contains roughly 570,000 distinct CDR3 sequences, about 45% of which appear only once. A note on this clonotype: What it binds is unknown.

The V gene is TRBV15, the J gene TRBJ1-2; maybe TRBD1 (5 bases). The TCR was taken from an adult woman with Graves' disease, either hyperthyroidism or ophthalmopathy (not recorded which). The sequencing input was peripheral blood or thyroid tissue (not recorded which). CDR3 sequence (DNA): TGTGCCACCAGCATGGGGGGAGCCTATGGCTACACCTTC. Residues: CATSMGGAYGYTF.